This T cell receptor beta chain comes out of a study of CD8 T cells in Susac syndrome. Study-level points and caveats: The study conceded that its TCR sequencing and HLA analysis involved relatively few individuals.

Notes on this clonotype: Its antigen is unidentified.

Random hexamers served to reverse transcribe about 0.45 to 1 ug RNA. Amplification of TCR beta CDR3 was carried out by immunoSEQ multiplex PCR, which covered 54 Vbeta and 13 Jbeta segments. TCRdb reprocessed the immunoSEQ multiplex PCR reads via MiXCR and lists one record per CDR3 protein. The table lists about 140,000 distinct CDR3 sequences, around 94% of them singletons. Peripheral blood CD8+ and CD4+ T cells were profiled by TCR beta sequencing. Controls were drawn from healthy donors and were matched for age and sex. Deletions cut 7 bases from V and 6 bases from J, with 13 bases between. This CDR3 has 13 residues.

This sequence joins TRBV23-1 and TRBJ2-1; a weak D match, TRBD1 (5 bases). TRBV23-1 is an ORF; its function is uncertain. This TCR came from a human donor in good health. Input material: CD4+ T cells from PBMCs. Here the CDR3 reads CASTLRGCNEQFF. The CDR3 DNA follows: TGCGCCAGCACCTTAAGGGGATGCAATGAGCAGTTCTTC.